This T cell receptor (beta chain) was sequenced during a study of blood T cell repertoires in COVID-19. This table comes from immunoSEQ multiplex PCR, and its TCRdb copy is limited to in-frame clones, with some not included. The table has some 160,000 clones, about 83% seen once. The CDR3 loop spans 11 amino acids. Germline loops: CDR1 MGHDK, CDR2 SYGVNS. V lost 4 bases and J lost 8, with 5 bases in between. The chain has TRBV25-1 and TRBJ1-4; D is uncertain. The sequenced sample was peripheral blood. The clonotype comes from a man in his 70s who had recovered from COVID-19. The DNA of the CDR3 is TGTGCCAGCAGTGGGCCAGAAAAACTGTTTTTT. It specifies CASSGPEKLFF.